The text below deals with one T cell receptor (beta chain). The clone's antigen remains unknown. No base quality values were provided; no much bigger clone lies one nucleotide off. This record comes from a study of shared T cell receptors in the human thymus (dated by TCRdb to about 2021). For the study in its entirety: The study examined how self-reactive, shared T-cell receptor alpha chains are generated in the human thymus.

Spanning cysteine to phenylalanine, the CDR3 consists of 19 amino acids. This entry keeps only the CDR3 DNA: 57 bases, framed from base 1. The V end gives up 6 bases and the J end 2 bases, leaving 15 bases in the junction not matched to a gene. Libraries came from the immunoSEQ multiplex PCR assay. The table comes from immuneACCESS by way of TCRdb, which keeps in-frame sequences with V and J called. Part of the clones is missing from these tables; in studies checked, under half for an unresolved V gene and the rest for unknown reasons. Across this sample there are about 380,000 clones, with 95% seen only once. The top ten clonotypes cover approximately 0.02% of the sample.

This TCR was recovered from a human donor. Sequencing input: thymocytes. The chain employs TRBV6-7 and TRBJ2-4; 11 nucleotides in the junction match TRBD2. TRBV6-7 is labeled an ORF, and its function is uncertain. The DNA sequence is given as TGTGCCAGCAGCCGCCGGGGCTTAGCGGGAGGGCCGTCCAAAAACATTCAGTACTTC. Its amino acids are CASSRRGLAGGPSKNIQYF.